This TCR beta chain is from a study of monozygotic twins with inflammatory bowel disease. Germline values: CDR1 SEHNR, CDR2 FQNEAQ (reference sequence). CDR3 length equals 15 residues. TCRalpha and TCRbeta cDNA went through nested PCRs of approximately 17 and 9 cycles, two in total. TCRdb reprocessed the 5' RACE reads, keeping one entry per CDR3 protein, no DNA. The table counts over 350,000 distinct CDR3 sequences; 2% to 3% lies in the top ten. V is TRBV7-9 and J is TRBJ2-1; TCRdb reports TRBD2, a call that lacks DNA to check it against. The sequencing sample was made of blood. This TCR was recovered from a human donor with ulcerative colitis or Crohn's disease, or a healthy co-twin of an affected twin (not recorded which). The CDR3 spells CASTFSGGADNEQFF.